These T cell receptor beta chains were read from a single sample in a study of shared clonotypes between healthy human individuals. The method was immunoSEQ multiplex PCR; TCRdb's version includes in-frame clones alone and lacks a portion of them. The sample contains roughly 1.4 million clones, approximately 98.5% of which appear only once. The sequenced sample was naive CD4+ T cells sorted from blood. The receptors stem from a man aged 30 to 39 in good health. The CDR3 runs from the conserved cysteine through the conserved F or W. A D gene is named only where the DNA matches it firmly. The size entry is marked missing in some rows and otherwise reads once, few, many or a size class.

>NA|TRBD2|TRBJ2-7|TRBV27
CASSLLAGVRYEQYF
TGTGCCAGCAGTTTACTAGCGGGAGTGCGATACGAGCAGTACTTC
>NA|NA|TRBJ1-2|TRBV2
CASSDAPLSYGYTF
TGTGCCAGCAGTGATGCCCCCTTGAGCTATGGCTACACCTTC
>NA|NA|TRBJ2-7|TRBV2
CASSVLASTYEQYF
TGTGCCAGCAGTGTGCTAGCGAGTACCTACGAGCAGTACTTC
>once|NA|TRBJ2-3|TRBV7-9
CASQERSTDTQYF
TGTGCCAGCCAGGAGCGGAGCACAGATACGCAGTATTTT
>NA|TRBD1|TRBJ2-1|TRBV6-5
CASSFRQGSYNEQFF
TGTGCCAGCTCCTTTAGACAGGGCTCCTACAATGAGCAGTTCTTC
>NA|NA|TRBJ2-3|TRBV10-2
CATTPPGTDTQYF
TGCGCCACCACTCCCCCGGGCACAGATACGCAGTATTTT
>NA|NA|TRBJ2-3|TRBV6-5
CASKGLGSSTDTQYF
TGTGCCAGCAAGGGTCTAGGCTCCAGCACAGATACGCAGTATTTT
>NA|TRBD1|TRBJ2-7|TRBV14
CASTRTGVYEQYF
TGTGCCAGCACCCGGACAGGTGTATACGAGCAGTACTTC
>NA|NA|TRBJ2-1|TRBV2
CASSEGRGAGEQFF
TGTGCCAGCAGTGAAGGCCGGGGGGCGGGTGAGCAGTTCTTC
>NA|NA|TRBJ2-7|TRBV11-2
CASSPIGNRATYEQYF
TGTGCCAGCAGCCCGATAGGAAACAGGGCAACCTACGAGCAGTACTTC
>NA|NA|TRBJ2-1|TRBV4-2
CASSLGLPTYYNEQFF
TGTGCCAGCAGCCTTGGACTACCCACCTACTACAATGAGCAGTTCTTC
>NA|NA|TRBJ1-4|TRBV6-1
CASSRGDEKLFF
TGTGCCAGCAGTCGAGGGGATGAAAAACTGTTTTTT
>NA|TRBD1|TRBJ1-4|TRBV30
CAWSGTGATNEKLFF
TGTGCCTGGAGCGGGACAGGGGCAACTAATGAAAAACTGTTTTTT
>NA|NA|TRBJ2-7|TRBV29-1
CSVEDQAYEQYF
TGCAGCGTTGAAGATCAGGCCTACGAGCAGTACTTC
>NA|TRBD2|TRBJ2-7|TRBV27
CASSLWSSGRVYEQYF
TGTGCCAGCAGTTTATGGTCTAGCGGGAGAGTCTACGAGCAGTACTTC
>NA|NA|TRBJ2-2|TRBV7-3
CASSLRAGTVTGELFF
TGTGCCAGCAGCTTAAGGGCAGGGACGGTCACCGGGGAGCTGTTTTTT
>NA|NA|TRBJ1-1|TRBV29-1
CSVAPRTLNQAFF
TGCAGCGTTGCGCCCCGGACACTCAACCAGGCTTTCTTT
>NA|TRBD1|TRBJ1-1|TRBV7-3
CASSPGTGTEAFF
TGTGCCAGCAGCCCGGGGACAGGTACTGAAGCTTTCTTT
>NA|NA|TRBJ1-3|TRBV28
CASSLQHTAGNTIYF
TGTGCCAGCAGTTTACAGCACACTGCTGGAAACACCATATATTTT
>NA|TRBD1|TRBJ2-7|TRBV7-2
CASSLSGQGEQYF
TGTGCCAGCAGCTTAAGTGGACAGGGCGAGCAGTACTTC
>NA|TRBD1|TRBJ2-1|TRBV15
CATSPNRDRFYNEQFF
TGTGCCACCAGCCCAAATAGGGACAGATTCTACAATGAGCAGTTCTTC
>NA|TRBD1|TRBJ2-2|TRBV2
CASNWDRNTGELFF
TGTGCCAGCAATTGGGACAGGAACACCGGGGAGCTGTTTTTT
>NA|NA|TRBJ1-4|TRBV10-3
CAISESSLRKLFF
TGTGCCATCAGTGAGTCGAGTCTTCGGAAACTGTTTTTT
>NA|NA|TRBJ2-7|TRBV13
CASSPGPSIPEQYF
TGTGCCAGCAGTCCAGGCCCCAGTATTCCAGAGCAGTACTTC
>NA|NA|TRBJ2-3|TRBV10-3
CAISSSGAAGTDTQYF
TGTGCCATCAGCTCCTCCGGGGCTGCTGGCACAGATACGCAGTATTTT
>once|NA|TRBJ2-2|TRBV7-2
CASSLKGGTGELFF
TGTGCCAGCAGCTTAAAGGGCGGTACCGGGGAGCTGTTTTTT
>once|TRBD2|TRBJ2-7|TRBV6-5
CASSYSRLADRYEQYF
TGTGCCAGCAGTTACTCAAGACTAGCGGACCGTTACGAGCAGTACTTC
>NA|TRBD2|TRBJ2-5|TRBV5-1
CASSRGLASETQYF
TGCGCCAGCAGCCGGGGACTAGCGTCGGAGACCCAGTACTTC
>NA|NA|TRBJ2-7|TRBV15
CATSRDRIDPYEQYF
TGTGCCACCAGCAGAGATAGGATTGACCCCTACGAGCAGTACTTC
>NA|TRBD1|TRBJ2-3|TRBV4-1
CASSQDPWTTGATDTQYF
TGCGCCAGCAGCCAAGATCCATGGACGACAGGGGCCACAGATACGCAGTATTTT
>NA|TRBD2|TRBJ2-1|TRBV7-2
CASSLDGGRAYNEQFF
TGTGCCAGCAGCTTAGATGGCGGGAGGGCCTACAATGAGCAGTTCTTC
>NA|NA|TRBJ2-7|TRBV13
CASNPGGPGEQYF
TGTGCCAGCAATCCTGGAGGGCCGGGGGAGCAGTACTTC
>NA|TRBD2|TRBJ2-1|TRBV7-9
CASSSWGLAGNNEQFF
TGTGCCAGCAGCTCCTGGGGACTAGCGGGAAACAATGAGCAGTTCTTC
>NA|TRBD2|TRBJ2-7|TRBV5-1
CASSLAILAGKYEQYF
TGCGCCAGCAGCTTGGCCATATTAGCGGGAAAATACGAGCAGTACTTC
>NA|NA|TRBJ2-4|TRBV5-1
CASSQTQGAKNIQYF
TGCGCCAGCAGCCAAACTCAGGGGGCCAAAAACATTCAGTACTTC
>NA|NA|TRBJ2-2|TRBV15
CATSRVVGRGTGELFF
TGTGCCACCAGCAGAGTCGTGGGCAGGGGCACCGGGGAGCTGTTTTTT
>NA|NA|TRBJ1-3|TRBV2
CATAGRRFGNTIYF
TGTGCCACTGCAGGGCGTCGCTTTGGAAACACCATATATTTT
>NA|TRBD2|TRBJ2-4|TRBV29-1
CSTRGLAGVNGDKNIQYF
TGCAGCACCAGAGGACTAGCGGGAGTGAATGGTGACAAAAACATTCAGTACTTC